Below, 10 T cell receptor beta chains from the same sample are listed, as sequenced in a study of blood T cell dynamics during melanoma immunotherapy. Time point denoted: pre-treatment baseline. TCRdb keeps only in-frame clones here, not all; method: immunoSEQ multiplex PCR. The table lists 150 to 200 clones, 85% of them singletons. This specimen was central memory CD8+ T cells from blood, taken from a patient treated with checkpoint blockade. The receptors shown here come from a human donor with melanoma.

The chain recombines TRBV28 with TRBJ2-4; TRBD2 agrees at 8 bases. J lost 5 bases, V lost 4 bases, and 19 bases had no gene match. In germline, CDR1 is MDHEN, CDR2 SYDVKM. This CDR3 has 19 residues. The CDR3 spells CASSSIAQALTSGENIQYF. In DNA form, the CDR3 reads TGTGCCAGCAGTTCCATAGCCCAGGCCCTCACTAGCGGAGAAAACATTCAGTACTTC.

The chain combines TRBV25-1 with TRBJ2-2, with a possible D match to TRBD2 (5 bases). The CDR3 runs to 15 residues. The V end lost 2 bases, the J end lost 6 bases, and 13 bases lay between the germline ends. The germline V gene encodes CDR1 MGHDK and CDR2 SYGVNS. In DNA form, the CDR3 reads TGTGCCAGCAGTGAACCCGGGGATATCGCCGGGGAGCTGTTTTTT. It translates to CASSEPGDIAGELFF.

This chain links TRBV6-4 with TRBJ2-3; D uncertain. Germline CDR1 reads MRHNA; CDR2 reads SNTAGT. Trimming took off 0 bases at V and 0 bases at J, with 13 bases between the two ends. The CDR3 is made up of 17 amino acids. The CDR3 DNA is TGTGCCAGCAGTGACTCGAGCCTCGGGCGGAGCACAGATACGCAGTATTTT. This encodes CASSDSSLGRSTDTQYF.

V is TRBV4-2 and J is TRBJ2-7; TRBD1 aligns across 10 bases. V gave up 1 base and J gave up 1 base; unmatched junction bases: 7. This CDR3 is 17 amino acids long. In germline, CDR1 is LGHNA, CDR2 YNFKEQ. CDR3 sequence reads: CASSQGVMGQGSYEQYF. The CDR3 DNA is TGTGCCAGCAGCCAAGGCGTAATGGGACAGGGGTCCTACGAGCAGTACTTC.

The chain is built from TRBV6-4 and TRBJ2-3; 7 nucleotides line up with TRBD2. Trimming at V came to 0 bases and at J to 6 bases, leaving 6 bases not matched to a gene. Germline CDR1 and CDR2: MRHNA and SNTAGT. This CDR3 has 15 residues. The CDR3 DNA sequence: TGTGCCAGCAGTGACTCGTCTAGCGGAGGGGATACGCAGTATTTT. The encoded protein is CASSDSSSGGDTQYF.

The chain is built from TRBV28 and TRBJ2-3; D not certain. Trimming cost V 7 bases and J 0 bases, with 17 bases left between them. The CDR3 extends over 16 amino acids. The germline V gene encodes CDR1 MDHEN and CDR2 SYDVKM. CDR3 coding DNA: TGTGCCAGCACCACTCTGATTAGCCCCAGCACAGATACGCAGTATTTT. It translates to CASTTLISPSTDTQYF.

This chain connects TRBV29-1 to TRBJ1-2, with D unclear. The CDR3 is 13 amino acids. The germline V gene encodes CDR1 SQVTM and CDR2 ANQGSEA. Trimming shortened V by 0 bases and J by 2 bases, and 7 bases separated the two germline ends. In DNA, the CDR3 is TGCAGCGTTGAAGATGGACGGAACTATGGCTACACCTTC. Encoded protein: CSVEDGRNYGYTF. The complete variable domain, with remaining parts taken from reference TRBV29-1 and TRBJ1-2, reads SAVISQKPSRDICQRGTSLTIQCQVDSQVTMMFWYRQQPGQSLTLIATANQGSEATYESGFVIDKFPISRPNLTFSTLTVSNMSPEDSSIYLCSVEDGRNYGYTFGSGTRLTVV.

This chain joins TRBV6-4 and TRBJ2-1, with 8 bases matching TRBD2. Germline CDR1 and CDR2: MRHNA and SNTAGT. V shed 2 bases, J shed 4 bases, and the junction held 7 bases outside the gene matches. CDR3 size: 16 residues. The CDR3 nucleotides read TGTGCCAGCAGTGACGCAGAACGGGGGGGGTACAATGAGCAGTTCTTC. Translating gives CASSDAERGGYNEQFF.

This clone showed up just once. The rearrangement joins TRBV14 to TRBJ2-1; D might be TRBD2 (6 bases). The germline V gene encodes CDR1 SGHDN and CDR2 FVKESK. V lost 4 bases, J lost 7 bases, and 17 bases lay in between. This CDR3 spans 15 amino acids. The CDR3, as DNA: TGTGCCAGCAGCCTTCGCGGGGCTGGGCGAAATGAGCAGTTCTTC. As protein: CASSLRGAGRNEQFF. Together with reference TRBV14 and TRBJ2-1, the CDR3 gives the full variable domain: EAGVTQFPSHSVIEKGQTVTLRCDPISGHDNLYWYRRVMGKEIKFLLHFVKESKQDESGMPNNRFLAERTGGTYSTLKVQPAELEDSGVYFCASSLRGAGRNEQFFGPGTRLTVL.

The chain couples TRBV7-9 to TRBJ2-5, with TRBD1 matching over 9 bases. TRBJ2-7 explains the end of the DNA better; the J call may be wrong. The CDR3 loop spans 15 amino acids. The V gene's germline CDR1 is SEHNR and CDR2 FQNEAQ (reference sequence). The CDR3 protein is CASSLLSRDRDEQYF. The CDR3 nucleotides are TGTGCCAGCAGCTTACTTAGCCGGGACAGGGACGAGCAGTACTTC.